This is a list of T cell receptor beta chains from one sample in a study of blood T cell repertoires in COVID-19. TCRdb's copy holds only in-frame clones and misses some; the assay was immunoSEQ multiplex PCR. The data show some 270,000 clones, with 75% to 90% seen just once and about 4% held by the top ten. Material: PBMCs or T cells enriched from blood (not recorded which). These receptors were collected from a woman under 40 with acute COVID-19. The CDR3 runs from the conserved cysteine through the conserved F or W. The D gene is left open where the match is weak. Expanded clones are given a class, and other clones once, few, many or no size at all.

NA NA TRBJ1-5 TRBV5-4 TGTGCCAGCGGGGAAAGGGGGAGCAATCAGCCCCAGCATTTT CASGERGSNQPQHF
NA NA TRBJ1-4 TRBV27 TGTGCCAGCAGTCATGACAGCCGGGCCTGGGAAAAACTGTTTTTT CASSHDSRAWEKLFF
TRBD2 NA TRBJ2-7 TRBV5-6 TGTGCCAGCAGCCCGGGACTAGCGGGCAGGAGCTCCTACGAGCAGTACTTC CASSPGLAGRSSYEQYF
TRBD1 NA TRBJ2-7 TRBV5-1 TGCGCCAGCAGCCCCGGGACAGGGGGGGCTGGGGAGCAGTACTTC CASSPGTGGAGEQYF
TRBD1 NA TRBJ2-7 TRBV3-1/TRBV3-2 TGTGCCAGCAGCCAAGAAGGACAGGGGCGTCGTGGGCAGTACTTC CASSQEGQGRRGQYF
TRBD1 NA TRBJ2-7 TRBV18 TGTGCCAGCTCACCTGATAGACAGGGGTTATACGAGCAGTACTTC CASSPDRQGLYEQYF
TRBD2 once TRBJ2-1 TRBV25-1 TGTGCCAGCAGTGACCCATCCCCTCAACTAGCGAAGCACAATGAGCAGTTCTTC CASSDPSPQLAKHNEQFF
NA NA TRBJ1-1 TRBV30 TGTGCCTGGAGCCTTGTCGGACAGTCCAGGTGGATCTTT CAWSLVGQSRWIF
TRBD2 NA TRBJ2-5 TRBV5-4 TGTGCCAGCAGCCGGACTAGCGGGGAGACCCAGTACTTC CASSRTSGETQYF
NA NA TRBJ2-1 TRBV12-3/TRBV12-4 TGTGCCAGCAGTTTTGAGCGTTACAATGAGCAGTTCTTC CASSFERYNEQFF
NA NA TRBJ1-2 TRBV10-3 TGTGCCATCAGTGAGATCGTAGCAGAACTGGATGGCTACACCTTC CAISEIVAELDGYTF
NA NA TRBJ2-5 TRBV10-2 TGCGCCAGCTCCAAACAAGAGACCCAGTACTTC CASSKQETQYF
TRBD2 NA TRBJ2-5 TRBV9 TGTGCCAGCAGCGTAGGTCTAGCGGGACCAGAGACCCAGTACTTC CASSVGLAGPETQYF
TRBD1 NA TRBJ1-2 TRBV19 TGTGCCAGTACCTGGACAGGGGGCGACGGCTACACCTTC CASTWTGGDGYTF
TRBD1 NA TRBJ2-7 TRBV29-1 TGCAGCGGGGGACAGTCGACCTACGAGCAGTACTTC CSGGQSTYEQYF
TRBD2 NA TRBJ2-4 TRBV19 TGTGCCAGTAGTATAGGGGCGGGAGTGCGAAACATTCAGTACTTC CASSIGAGVRNIQYF
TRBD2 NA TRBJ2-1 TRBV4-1 TGCGCCAGCAGCCAAGATACGGCTAGCGGGGGGTACAATGAGCAGTTCTTC CASSQDTASGGYNEQFF
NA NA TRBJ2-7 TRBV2 TGTGCCAGCAGTGAAGCCATTACAGGCTACGAGCAGTACTTC CASSEAITGYEQYF
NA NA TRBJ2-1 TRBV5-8 TGTGCCAGCAGCTTTGACAGAGAATACAATGAGCAGTTCTTC CASSFDREYNEQFF
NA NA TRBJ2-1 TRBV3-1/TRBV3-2 TGTGCCAGCAGCCAACCCCAGCGGGCCTACAATGAGCAGTTCTTC CASSQPQRAYNEQFF
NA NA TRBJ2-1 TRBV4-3 TGCGCCAGCAGCCAGACGGACTTTGGCAATGAGCAGTTCTTC CASSQTDFGNEQFF
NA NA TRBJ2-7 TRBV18 TGTGCCAGCTCCCCACCTGCCCTAGGGGGCTCCTACGAGCAGTACTTC CASSPPALGGSYEQYF